The 25 T cell receptor beta chains listed next were all sequenced from one sample in a study of cytomegalovirus exposure and HLA in healthy donors. The PCR was carried out with 60 Vbeta primers and 13 Jbeta primers. Assay used: immunoSEQ multiplex PCR; TCRdb lists only in-frame clones, some missing. The table has some 150,000 clones, approximately 81% seen once. Sequenced: PBMCs. These receptors all stem from a young woman in good health and CMV-seronegative.

This chain connects TRBV7-9 to TRBJ1-1, with TRBD1 matching over 12 bases. Germline V gene lookup returns CDR1 SEHNR and CDR2 FQNEAQ (reference sequence). This CDR3 is built from 13 residues. Trimming at V came to 7 bases and at J to 7 bases, leaving 4 bases not matched to a gene. Written as DNA, the CDR3 is TGTGCCAGCATGGGACAGGGGGCCCTTGAAGCTTTCTTT. It yields the protein CASMGQGALEAFF.

The chain employs TRBV4-3 and TRBJ2-7, with 9 bases fitting TRBD2. This CDR3 region has 14 residues. V trimming: 3 bases; J trimming: 1 base; junction bases outside the gene matches: 1. Per the germline V gene, CDR1 is LGHNA and CDR2 is YSLEER. CDR3 loop: CASSQLAGSYEQYF. CDR3 coding DNA: TGCGCCAGCAGCCAGCTAGCGGGGTCCTACGAGCAGTACTTC.

The chain links TRBV9 to TRBJ2-5, with a tentative D call TRBD2 (5 bases). The assigned J gene may be wrong: the sequence end matches TRBJ2-7 better. The CDR3 length is 17 residues. The germline V gene encodes CDR1 SGDLS and CDR2 YYNGEE. The CDR3 bases are TGTGCCAGCAGCGTAGGTCGTATGCGGCCTAGCAGGAACGAGCAGTACTTC. Translation gives CASSVGRMRPSRNEQYF.

V and J are TRBV5-6 and TRBJ2-5; the D gene is possibly TRBD1 (5 bases). Germline V lookup: CDR1 SGHDT, CDR2 YYEEEE. V gave up 1 base and J gave up 5 bases, with 9 bases separating them. The CDR3 is 13 residues long. Here the CDR3 reads CASSLQGRETQYF. The CDR3 DNA reads TGTGCCAGCAGCTTGCAGGGAAGGGAGACCCAGTACTTC.

The chain joins TRBV6-4 to TRBJ2-3, with D tentatively TRBD2 (6 bases). The CDR3 is 15 amino acids. The V end was cut by 0 bases, the J end by 2 bases, with 9 bases between. Germline values: CDR1 MRHNA, CDR2 SNTAGT. CDR3 DNA sequence: TGTGCCAGCAGTGACTCGGCGGGATCCACAGATACGCAGTATTTT. It is translated as CASSDSAGSTDTQYF.

This clone was found a few times. This chain joins TRBV7-9 and TRBJ1-4; tentative D call: TRBD1 (5 bases). The CDR3 consists of 16 residues. V lost 5 bases to trimming and J lost 0 bases, with 13 bases between them. Germline V lookup: CDR1 SEHNR, CDR2 FQNEAQ (reference sequence). The CDR3 loop is CASSARQSATNEKLFF. DNA for the CDR3: TGTGCCAGCAGCGCCCGACAGAGTGCAACTAATGAAAAACTGTTTTTT.

The chain combines TRBV15 with TRBJ1-3; D perhaps matches TRBD1 (6 bases). The length of the CDR3 is 14 residues. The germline V and J ends were trimmed by 6 bases and 3 bases, with 12 bases remaining between them. CDR1 and CDR2 from the germline V gene are LNHNV and YYDKDF (reference sequence). DNA of the CDR3: TGTGCCACCAGTACAGGGATAGATGGAAACACCATATATTTT. This gives the protein CATSTGIDGNTIYF.

This chain links TRBV6-1 with TRBJ2-1; TRBD2 might be the D (5 bases). V was cut by 6 bases and J by 9 bases, with 18 bases left in between. CDR1 is MNHNS, CDR2 SASEGT, per germline. The CDR3 is 14 amino acids. The chain's CDR3 is CASRPSGIWGEQFF. CDR3 DNA: TGTGCCAGCAGGCCCAGCGGAATCTGGGGTGAGCAGTTCTTC.

Only a few counts were recorded for this clone. The chain carries TRBV28 and TRBJ2-5, with D tentatively TRBD1 (6 bases). There are 14 residues in the CDR3. The germline V gene has CDR1 MDHEN and CDR2 SYDVKM. The V end lost 5 bases, the J end lost 3 bases, and 13 bases lay between the germline ends. The CDR3 here is CASSPVRGKETQYF. The CDR3 DNA reads as TGTGCCAGCAGTCCCGTGAGGGGGAAAGAGACCCAGTACTTC.

The chain carries TRBV7-2 and TRBJ2-1, with 11 bases that match TRBD2. Trimming cost V 5 bases and J 9 bases; bases outside gene matches: 6. This CDR3 contains 14 residues. Germline CDR1 is SGHTA and CDR2 is FQGNSA. This CDR3 is CASSPLAGVGEQFF. CDR3 nucleotide sequence: TGTGCCAGCAGCCCACTAGCGGGAGTGGGTGAGCAGTTCTTC.

This rearrangement joins TRBV5-1 to TRBJ1-2; no firm D call. Germline CDR1 reads SGHRS; CDR2 reads YFSETQ. V was shortened by 6 bases and J by 5 bases, with 11 bases between the two germline ends. The CDR3 length is 12 residues. CDR3 amino acids: CASTSDWYGYTF. DNA for the CDR3: TGCGCCAGCACCTCGGACTGGTATGGCTACACCTTC. Together with reference TRBV5-1 and TRBJ1-2, the CDR3 gives the full variable domain: KAGVTQTPRYLIKTRGQQVTLSCSPISGHRSVSWYQQTPGQGLQFLFEYFSETQRNKGNFPGRFSGRQFSNSRSEMNVSTLELGDSALYLCASTSDWYGYTFGSGTRLTVV.

The chain is built from TRBV5-1 and TRBJ2-1; 7 bases map to TRBD2. V lost 4 bases, J lost 10 bases, and 26 bases stayed unmatched. The V gene's germline CDR1 is SGHRS and CDR2 YFSETQ. The CDR3 runs to 19 residues. CDR3 amino acids: CASSPGDYLGDYNEQEQFF. The CDR3 nucleotides read TGCGCCAGCAGCCCCGGGGACTACCTGGGGGATTACAATGAGCAGGAGCAGTTCTTC.

The V and J genes are TRBV28 and TRBJ1-1, with TRBD1 identical over 9 bases. The V gene end was trimmed by 6 bases and the J gene end by 10 bases; junction bases not matched to a gene: 15. Per the germline V gene, CDR1 is MDHEN and CDR2 is SYDVKM. This CDR3 region has 15 residues. The CDR3 protein is CASSLKLTGGAVAFF. The CDR3 nucleotides read TGTGCCAGCAGCCTCAAACTTACAGGGGGCGCGGTAGCTTTCTTT.

The rearrangement uses TRBV11-3 and TRBJ2-1, with D possibly matching TRBD2 (5 bases). V lost 8 bases, J lost 7 bases, and 6 bases lay in between. The CDR3 has 10 amino acids. Germline assignment: CDR1 SGHNT and CDR2 YENEEA. CDR3 sequence reads: CASGSNEQFF. CDR3 nucleotides: TGTGCCAGCGGGAGTAATGAGCAGTTCTTC.

A note on this clone: Other DNA sequences of this sample code for an identical CDR3. J is TRBJ2-7 and V is TRBV6-6; 11 bases map to TRBD1. CDR3 length equals 16 residues. V was pared by 0 bases and J by 5 bases, with 6 bases of the junction left unmatched. Germline V gives CDR1 MNHNY, CDR2 SVGAGI (reference sequence). The chain's CDR3 is CASSYSSGTGGHEQYF. DNA for the CDR3: TGTGCCAGCAGTTACTCGTCTGGGACAGGGGGTCACGAGCAGTACTTC.

This clone came up a few times. V usage is TRBV19 and J usage is TRBJ1-1, with TRBD1 matching over 7 bases. The V segment lost 10 bases and the J segment 1 base; nucleotides outside the gene matches: 6. Per the germline V gene, CDR1 is LNHDA and CDR2 is SQIVND (reference sequence). CDR3 length: 13 residues. CDR3 sequence: CATQGTANTEAFF. The DNA for the CDR3 is TGTGCCACCCAAGGGACAGCGAACACTGAAGCTTTCTTT.

Note on this clone: The junction departs from the called germline gene at one end, perhaps through a read error. This rearrangement joins TRBV27 to TRBJ2-7, with TRBD1 matching over 9 bases. Looked up from germline, CDR1 is MNHEY and CDR2 is SMNVEV (reference sequence). CDR3 length: 15 amino acids. The CDR3 DNA reads as TGTGCCAGCAGTCAAGGGACAGGGCTCCCCTACGAGCGGTACTTC. It is translated as CASSQGTGLPYERYF.

The J gene is TRBJ2-5, the V gene TRBV6-5; 11 nucleotides match TRBD2. CDR1 and CDR2 from the germline V gene are MNHEY and SVGAGI. The CDR3 has 16 residues. The trim removed 0 bases at V and 2 bases at J, leaving 2 bases unmatched. In DNA form, the CDR3 reads TGTGCCAGCAGTTACTCCGGGACTAGCGGACAAGAGACCCAGTACTTC. Translated: CASSYSGTSGQETQYF.

In this sample, this clone turned up once. The CDR3, as DNA: TGTGCCAGCAGTGGGACTAGCGGGAGTTTCTTTTACAATGAGCAGTTCTTC. It specifies CASSGTSGSFFYNEQFF. This chain uses TRBV6-1 with TRBJ2-1, with 13 bases matching TRBD2. CDR1 is MNHNS and CDR2 is SASEGT in the germline V gene. The CDR3 length is 17 residues. V was pared by 4 bases and J by 4 bases, with 7 bases of the junction left unmatched.

The rearrangement links TRBV7-9 to TRBJ1-3, with a possible D match to TRBD1 (5 bases). The ends were cut back, 4 bases at V and 3 bases at J, with 25 bases in the middle. The CDR3 loop spans 19 amino acids. Germline V gene sequence: CDR1 SEHNR, CDR2 FQNEAQ (reference sequence). The CDR3 reads CASSYLSRRRGSVGNTIYF. The CDR3 DNA sequence: TGTGCCAGCAGCTATCTCTCCCGCCGTAGGGGTTCGGTTGGAAACACCATATATTTT.

The chain combines TRBV2 with TRBJ2-1; 10 positions agree with TRBD2. The germline V gene has CDR1 SNHLY and CDR2 FYNNEI. V trimming: 6 bases; J trimming: 8 bases; junction bases outside the gene matches: 10. The CDR3 length is 15 residues. CDR3 nucleotides: TGTGCCAGCAGCGGGAGCGGGAGGGCCCGGGATGAGCAGTTCTTC. It encodes CASSGSGRARDEQFF.

This sequence joins TRBV10-2 and TRBJ2-1, with TRBD2 matching 7 bases. Trimming took 7 bases from V and 8 from J; bases not matched to a gene: 20. Germline V lookup: CDR1 WSHSY, CDR2 SAAADI. The CDR3 has 17 amino acids. The CDR3 sequence is CASNDRWGGPVFHEQFF. The DNA of the CDR3 is TGCGCCAGCAACGACCGATGGGGAGGGCCGGTGTTTCATGAGCAGTTCTTC.

The chain uses TRBV5-6 and TRBJ2-7; a weak D match, TRBD1 (6 bases). Germline V gene lookup returns CDR1 SGHDT and CDR2 YYEEEE. Trimming removed 4 bases at V and 0 bases at J, with 11 bases between. The CDR3 is 14 amino acids. CDR3 region: CASSTDSFSYEQYF. The CDR3 nucleotides read TGTGCCAGCAGCACGGACAGTTTCTCCTACGAGCAGTACTTC.

The chain joins TRBV28 to TRBJ1-4; 9 bases map to TRBD1. The germline V gene encodes CDR1 MDHEN and CDR2 SYDVKM. Germline trimming cut 2 bases from V and 7 bases from J; bases unmatched to any gene: 5. This CDR3 contains 15 residues. The CDR3, as DNA: TGTGCCAGCAGTTTACCGGACAGGGGTGGTGAAAAACTGTTTTTT. It codes for CASSLPDRGGEKLFF.

The chain is built from TRBV28 and TRBJ2-3, with 14 bases identical to TRBD2. Germline V gene lookup returns CDR1 MDHEN and CDR2 SYDVKM. Trimming took 5 bases from V and 6 from J; bases not matched to a gene: 7. The CDR3 is 16 residues long. The CDR3 DNA sequence: TGTGCCAGCAGTGGGGGGACTAGCGGGAGTGGGGATACGCAGTATTTT. Protein sequence: CASSGGTSGSGDTQYF.